The 19 T cell receptor beta chains listed next were all sequenced from one sample in a study of T cells in Graves' hyperthyroidism and ophthalmopathy. TCR beta CDR3 regions were amplified from RNA. With the HTBI primer set, the TCR CDR3 went through a first round of RT-PCR. TCRdb reprocessed the multiplex PCR reads with MiXCR, giving one entry per CDR3 protein. Of hundreds of thousands of distinct CDR3 sequences in the sample, around 15% were seen once. The sequenced sample was blood. Receptors were obtained from a woman between 18 and 29 years old with Graves' hyperthyroidism.

The chain is built from TRBV6-1 and TRBJ1-2; the D gene is possibly TRBD1 (5 bases). The CDR3 is 14 amino acids. Germline CDR1 reads MNHNS; CDR2 reads SASEGT. Trimming took off 5 bases at V and 4 bases at J, with 14 bases between the two ends. CDR3 sequence (DNA): TGTGCCAGCAGTCCCCAGTCGGGGGGCTATGGCTACACCTTC. It is translated as CASSPQSGGYGYTF.

This clonotype appeared a few times. The chain is built from TRBV10-3 and TRBJ1-6, with no clear D. There are 14 residues in the CDR3. Germline CDR1 reads ENHRY; CDR2 reads SYGVKD. The V gene lost 1 base and the J gene lost 9 bases, with 10 bases spanning the gap. The CDR3 nucleotides are TGTGCCATCAGTGAGTTGCTAGAAACTTCACCCCTCCACTTT. Its protein is CAISELLETSPLHF.

This clonotype was observed a few times. Compared with germline, one end of the junction differs, possibly owing to a read error. This chain links TRBV12-3 or TRBV12-4 with TRBJ1-1; TRBD1 matches at 10 bases. This CDR3 is 14 amino acids long. DNA for the CDR3: TGTGCCAGCAGTGAACCGGGACAGGGGATCCAGCTCGTCTTT. Amino acids: CASSEPGQGIQLVF.

The genes are TRBV7-9 and TRBJ2-3; 11 bases are a match to TRBD2. This CDR3 comprises 17 residues. The V gene's germline CDR1 is SEHNR and CDR2 FQNEAQ (reference sequence). J gave up 3 bases and V 5 bases, and 10 bases lay outside the gene matches. The CDR3 nucleotides are TGTGCCAGCAGCAAGTATCTAGCGGGAGGCAGTACAGATACGCAGTATTTT. Protein: CASSKYLAGGSTDTQYF.

This clonotype showed up many times. The chain couples TRBV11-2 to TRBJ2-3, with D maybe TRBD2 (6 bases). V lost 5 bases to trimming and J lost 0 bases, with 21 bases between them. Germline CDR1 reads SGHAT; CDR2 reads FQNNGV. This CDR3 has 18 residues. CDR3 sequence reads: CASSRRDSQMISTDTQYF. CDR3 bases: TGTGCCAGCAGCCGAAGGGACTCCCAGATGATTAGCACAGATACGCAGTATTTT.

The genes are TRBV2 and TRBJ1-2, with 8 bases fitting TRBD1. CDR3 length: 15 residues. Germline V lookup: CDR1 SNHLY, CDR2 FYNNEI. J lost 5 bases, V lost 7 bases, and 12 bases had no gene match. The CDR3 loop reads CASKEQPGGSYGYTF. DNA for the CDR3: TGTGCCAGCAAAGAACAACCAGGGGGCTCATATGGCTACACCTTC.

This clonotype was counted at least ten times. The rearrangement uses TRBV7-8 and TRBJ2-4; D remains ambiguous. V lost 0 bases to trimming and J lost 0 bases, with 12 bases between them. Germline V lookup: CDR1 SGHVS, CDR2 FQNEAQ. This CDR3 is 17 amino acids long. The CDR3 loop reads CASSLAFDLLAKNIQYF. The CDR3 DNA follows: TGTGCCAGCAGCTTAGCGTTTGACCTACTAGCCAAAAACATTCAGTACTTC. The full variable domain, its missing parts supplied by reference TRBV7-8 and TRBJ2-4, is GAGVSQSPRYKVAKRGQDVALRCDPISGHVSLFWYQQALGQGPEFLTYFQNEAQLDKSGLPSDRFFAERPEGSVSTLKIQRTQQEDSAVYLCASSLAFDLLAKNIQYFGAGTRLSVL.

This clonotype was detected ten times or more. V is TRBV27 and J is TRBJ2-3, with 8 nucleotides matching TRBD2. The ends lost 5 bases at V and 9 bases at J; junction bases unmatched: 19. The germline gives CDR1 MNHEY, CDR2 SMNVEV (reference sequence). The CDR3 runs to 17 residues. As DNA, the CDR3 is TGTGCCAGCAGTCCCATTGCCCCGGGGACTAGTTCTCGGACGCAGTATTTT. It is translated as CASSPIAPGTSSRTQYF.

This clonotype was counted many times. The genes are TRBV12-3 or TRBV12-4 and TRBJ2-5, with D possibly being TRBD1 (5 bases). The CDR3 is 16 amino acids. V lost 8 bases and J lost 1, with 20 bases in between. The CDR3 DNA is TGTGCCAGCTCCTTGGGCCGGGTTAGGGGCCAAGAGACCCAGTACTTC. This sequence encodes CASSLGRVRGQETQYF.

This clonotype has ten or more counts. The chain links TRBV27 to TRBJ2-6; no firm D call. Trimming removed 6 bases at V and 0 bases at J, with 6 bases between. Germline-derived CDR1 and CDR2 are MNHEY and SMNVEV (reference sequence). The CDR3 spans 14 residues. In DNA form, the CDR3 reads TGTGCCAGCAGAACTTACTCTGGGGCCAACGTCCTGACTTTC. This gives the protein CASRTYSGANVLTF.

The rearrangement links TRBV11-3 to TRBJ2-7, with D perhaps assigned TRBD1 or TRBD2 (5 bases each). The germline V gene encodes CDR1 SGHNT and CDR2 YENEEA. This CDR3 has 17 residues. The V and J ends lost 5 bases and 0 bases respectively, with 20 bases between them. The CDR3 is CASSHSSGTASSYEQYF. DNA of the CDR3: TGTGCCAGCAGCCACTCCTCCGGGACGGCGAGCTCCTACGAGCAGTACTTC.

This clonotype was seen a handful of times. The chain employs TRBV7-2 and TRBJ2-3; TRBD2 matches 8 bases. V lost 6 bases to trimming and J lost 1 base; unmatched junction nucleotides: 9. There are 16 residues in the CDR3. Germline CDR1 is SGHTA and CDR2 is FQGNSA. The CDR3 bases are TGTGCCAGCAGGTTACACCAGACTAGCGGCACAGATACGCAGTATTTT. It yields the protein CASRLHQTSGTDTQYF.

The chain recombines TRBV19 with TRBJ1-1; a possible D gene is TRBD1 (6 bases). Germline loops: CDR1 LNHDA, CDR2 SQIVND (reference sequence). This CDR3 comprises 14 residues. Trimming pared 4 bases from V and 7 bases from J, leaving 16 bases between. CDR3 sequence reads: CASSNDRRAFEAFF. The CDR3 nucleotides are TGTGCCAGTAGTAACGACAGGAGGGCCTTTGAAGCTTTCTTT.

This clonotype was picked up a small number of times. The chain recombines TRBV27 with TRBJ2-4, with D possibly being TRBD2 (6 bases). CDR1 MNHEY and CDR2 SMNVEV come from the germline V gene (reference sequence). V was trimmed by 7 bases and J by 2 bases, leaving 15 bases between them. The CDR3 is made up of 15 amino acids. The CDR3 region is CASTPGRRPKNIQYF. The CDR3 bases are TGTGCCAGCACCCCAGGGAGGCGCCCCAAAAACATTCAGTACTTC.

This clonotype was recorded at least ten times. The CDR3 sequence: CASRITLGRRDSLNDRRAYNEQFF. The CDR3 DNA reads TGTGCCAGCAGGATAACACTGGGCCGCCGGGACTCTCTTAATGACCGGAGGGCATACAATGAGCAGTTCTTC. The genes are TRBV11-2 and TRBJ2-1; D might be TRBD2 (6 bases). The CDR3 is 24 amino acids. V shed 6 bases and J shed 4 bases, with 43 bases lying between them. Per the germline V gene, CDR1 is SGHAT and CDR2 is FQNNGV.

This clonotype has ten or more counts. V is TRBV6-1 and J is TRBJ2-1; 12 nucleotides match TRBD2. Germline V gene sequence: CDR1 MNHNS, CDR2 SASEGT. The junction had 3 bases not matched to a gene; V was cut back by 6 bases and J by 0 bases. This CDR3 has 16 amino acids. The CDR3 is CASRGTSGFSYNEQFF. CDR3 coding DNA: TGTGCCAGCAGGGGGACTAGCGGGTTCTCCTACAATGAGCAGTTCTTC.

This clonotype has a count of ten or more. The chain has TRBV2 and TRBJ1-4; D not resolved. CDR1 SNHLY and CDR2 FYNNEI come from the germline V gene. The V and J ends lost 3 bases and 7 bases respectively, with 6 bases between them. The CDR3 is made up of 12 amino acids. The CDR3 DNA follows: TGTGCCAGCAGTGAGGGAGGTGAAAAACTGTTTTTT. Amino acid sequence: CASSEGGEKLFF.

In its sample, this clonotype was seen a few times. The chain couples TRBV7-9 to TRBJ2-1; D uncertain. The V and J ends lost 0 bases and 8 bases respectively, with 11 bases between them. The CDR3 has 14 amino acids. Germline CDR1 reads SEHNR; CDR2 reads FQNEAQ (reference sequence). CDR3 amino acids: CASSLALLWYEQFF. The DNA of the CDR3 is TGTGCCAGCAGCTTAGCTCTCCTATGGTATGAGCAGTTCTTC.

The chain carries TRBV11-2 and TRBJ1-1; 9 bases are a match to TRBD1. J was trimmed by 3 bases and V by 1 base; bases with no gene match: 6. This CDR3 has 16 amino acids. Germline V gene data show CDR1 as SGHAT and CDR2 as FQNNGV. The chain's CDR3 is CASSLGSGTGYTEAFF. CDR3 nucleotide sequence: TGTGCCAGCAGCTTAGGGTCCGGGACAGGGTACACTGAAGCTTTCTTT.